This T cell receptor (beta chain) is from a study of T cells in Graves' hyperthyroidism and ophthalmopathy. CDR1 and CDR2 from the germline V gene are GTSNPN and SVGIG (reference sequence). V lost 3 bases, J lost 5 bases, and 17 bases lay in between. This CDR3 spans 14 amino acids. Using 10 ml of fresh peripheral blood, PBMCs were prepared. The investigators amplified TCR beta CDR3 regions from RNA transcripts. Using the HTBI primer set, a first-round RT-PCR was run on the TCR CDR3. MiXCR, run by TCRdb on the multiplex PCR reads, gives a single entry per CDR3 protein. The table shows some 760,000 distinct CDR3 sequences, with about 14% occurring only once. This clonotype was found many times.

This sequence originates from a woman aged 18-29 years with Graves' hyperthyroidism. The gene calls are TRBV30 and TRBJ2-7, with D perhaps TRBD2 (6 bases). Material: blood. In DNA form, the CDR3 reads TGTGCCTGGAGGTACGGGAGTGGTCCTAACGAGCAGTACTTC. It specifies CAWRYGSGPNEQYF.